This T cell receptor beta chain was retrieved from a study of Graves' ophthalmopathy and Graves' hyperthyroidism. Study-wide results and limits: Ophthalmopathy versus stable hyperthyroidism: 13-signature model gave 85% to 90% sensitivity, roughly 81% specificity. The blood repertoire also included most expanded thyroid clonotypes above 0.001 frequency.

Trimming removed 0 bases from V and 8 bases from J, with 13 bases in between. Germline V gene data show CDR1 as LNHNV and CDR2 as YYDKDF (reference sequence). The CDR3 loop spans 14 amino acids. The authors amplified TCR beta CDR3 regions, and they did so from RNA transcripts for repertoire sequencing. Scientists carried out first-round RT-PCR using HTBI primers and then a second-round multiplex PCR. TCRdb re-analysed the multiplex PCR reads in MiXCR, keeping a single row per CDR3 protein. The sample records over 450,000 distinct CDR3 sequences, around 15% being singletons. This clonotype was counted many times. The antigen is unknown.

V usage is TRBV15 and J usage is TRBJ1-2, with no clear D. The TCR comes from a woman aged 30 to 39 with Graves' ophthalmopathy. The sequenced sample was blood. In nucleotides, the CDR3 is TGTGCCACCAGCAGAGAACTTTCCGGGGAAGGCTACACCTTC. Amino acids: CATSRELSGEGYTF.